Listed here are 12 T cell receptor beta chains from one sample, sequenced in a study of blood T cells in healthy people across ages. The authors ran a second PCR of about 6 to 11 cycles using a sample-barcoded 5' primer and a J-beta primer mix. Via MiXCR, TCRdb re-called the 5' RACE reads, giving one row per CDR3 protein. This sample carries about 1,500,000 distinct CDR3 sequences, 42% of them seen once, and the ten largest clones take around 8%. The sequenced sample was blood. Receptors were obtained from a woman aged 18-30 years in good health.

This clonotype has a single count. The chain uses TRBV10-1 and TRBJ2-2; 7 bases line up with TRBD2. The CDR3 is 19 residues long. CDR1 WNHNN and CDR2 SYGVQD come from the germline V gene (reference sequence). Germline trimming cut 4 bases from V and 1 base from J; bases unmatched to any gene: 15. CDR3 nucleotides: TGCGCCAGCAGTGGGGGACTAACCCCCGGCCGGGTGAACACCGGGGAGCTGTTTTTT. Protein: CASSGGLTPGRVNTGELFF.

In its sample, this clonotype was seen a few times. The chain carries TRBV30 and TRBJ1-2; no definite D call. The CDR3 loop spans 11 amino acids. CDR1 is GTSNPN, CDR2 SVGIG, per germline (reference sequence). The ends were cut back, 3 bases at V and 7 bases at J, with 9 bases in the middle. CDR3 bases: TGTGCCTGGAGCGCGGGATTTGGCTACACCTTC. It translates to CAWSAGFGYTF.

The chain combines TRBV4-2 with TRBJ2-7, with 14 positions matching TRBD2. The J call is doubtful: the DNA matches TRBJ2-5 better. The CDR3 loop spans 18 amino acids. Germline CDR1 is LGHNA and CDR2 is YNFKEQ. CDR3 nucleotides: TGTGCCAGCAGCCAATTGAGGACTAGCGGGGGGAAAGGGGAGACCCAGTACTTC. Protein: CASSQLRTSGGKGETQYF.

The chain combines TRBV27 with TRBJ2-5, with 12 bases fitting TRBD1. The J call may be incorrect, as the DNA end agrees better with TRBJ2-7. Germline loops: CDR1 MNHEY, CDR2 SMNVEV (reference sequence). The CDR3 is 15 amino acids. The CDR3 region is CASSMGQGAAYEQYF. Written as DNA, the CDR3 is TGTGCCAGCAGTATGGGACAGGGGGCGGCGTACGAGCAGTACTTC.

The table lists this clonotype with a few counts. The chain couples TRBV5-1 to TRBJ2-5, with a weak D call TRBD2 (5 bases). Germline V gives CDR1 SGHRS, CDR2 YFSETQ. Trimming took off 0 bases at V and 5 bases at J, with 14 bases between the two ends. The CDR3 has 15 residues. CDR3 in amino acids: CASSLGGSGRETQYF. The CDR3 DNA reads TGCGCCAGCAGCTTGGGCGGCAGCGGCAGGGAGACCCAGTACTTC.

With regard to this clonotype: A read error may produce the germline difference seen at one junction end. V is TRBV3-1 and J is TRBJ1-1; tentative D call: TRBD1 (6 bases). Germline V CDR1 and CDR2: LGHDT, YNNKEL (reference sequence). This CDR3 contains 15 residues. CDR3 sequence reads: CASSQVPQGNTEAFF. The CDR3 region has the DNA TGCGCCAGCAGCCAGGTGCCCCAGGGGAATACTGAAGCTTTCTTT.

The V gene is TRBV11-2, the J gene TRBJ2-1; the match to TRBD2 covers 9 bases. In germline, CDR1 is SGHAT, CDR2 FQNNGV. There are 14 residues in the CDR3. V was clipped by 3 bases and J by 9 bases; unmatched bases: 6. Written as DNA, the CDR3 is TGTGCCAGCAGCTTGCGGCGGGAGGGCGGTGAGCAGTTCTTC. It specifies CASSLRREGGEQFF.

The chain combines TRBV6-1 with TRBJ1-5, with D maybe TRBD1 (6 bases). Germline V CDR1 and CDR2: MNHNS, SASEGT. The ends were cut back, 9 bases at V and 3 bases at J, with 9 bases in the middle. The CDR3 is 12 amino acids. The DNA for the CDR3 is TGTGCCAGTAACAGGGTCAATCAGCCCCAGCATTTT. Encoded protein: CASNRVNQPQHF.

In this sample, this clonotype turned up a few times. The V call is TRBV20-1, the J call TRBJ1-1, with a possible D match to TRBD1 (5 bases). The V end was cut by 2 bases, the J end by 1 base, with 11 bases between. Germline V CDR1 and CDR2: DFQATT, SNEGSKA (reference sequence). The length of the CDR3 is 14 residues. CDR3: CSARISGQNTEAFF. The CDR3 nucleotides are TGCAGTGCTAGAATATCAGGGCAGAACACTGAAGCTTTCTTT.

CDR3 in amino acids: CSVGTGDYSNQPQHF. The CDR3 coding sequence is TGCAGCGTTGGGACAGGGGACTATAGCAATCAGCCCCAGCATTTT. The rearrangement links TRBV29-1 to TRBJ1-5; 9 bases match TRBD1. The V segment lost 4 bases and the J segment 0 bases; nucleotides outside the gene matches: 4. The CDR3 contains 15 residues. Germline CDR1 is SQVTM and CDR2 is ANQGSEA. Complete variable domain (other parts from reference TRBV29-1 and TRBJ1-5): SAVISQKPSRDICQRGTSLTIQCQVDSQVTMMFWYRQQPGQSLTLIATANQGSEATYESGFVIDKFPISRPNLTFSTLTVSNMSPEDSSIYLCSVGTGDYSNQPQHFGDGTRLSIL.

This rearrangement joins TRBV12-3 or TRBV12-4 to TRBJ1-2; 7 bases are a match to TRBD1. The length of the CDR3 is 16 residues. With V trimmed by 4 bases and J by 4 bases, 12 bases remained unmatched. This CDR3 is CASSSTRDSGGYGYTF. The CDR3, as DNA: TGTGCCAGCAGTTCAACCCGGGACAGCGGAGGCTATGGCTACACCTTC.

This clonotype has only a few counts. The chain has TRBV5-1 and TRBJ2-3; D is uncertain. V shed 1 base and J shed 1 base, with 13 bases lying between them. Per germline, CDR1 SGHRS and CDR2 YFSETQ. The CDR3 runs 16 residues. CDR3 loop: CASSLSQVMGTDTQYF. The CDR3 nucleotides are TGCGCCAGCAGCTTGTCTCAAGTCATGGGCACAGATACGCAGTATTTT.